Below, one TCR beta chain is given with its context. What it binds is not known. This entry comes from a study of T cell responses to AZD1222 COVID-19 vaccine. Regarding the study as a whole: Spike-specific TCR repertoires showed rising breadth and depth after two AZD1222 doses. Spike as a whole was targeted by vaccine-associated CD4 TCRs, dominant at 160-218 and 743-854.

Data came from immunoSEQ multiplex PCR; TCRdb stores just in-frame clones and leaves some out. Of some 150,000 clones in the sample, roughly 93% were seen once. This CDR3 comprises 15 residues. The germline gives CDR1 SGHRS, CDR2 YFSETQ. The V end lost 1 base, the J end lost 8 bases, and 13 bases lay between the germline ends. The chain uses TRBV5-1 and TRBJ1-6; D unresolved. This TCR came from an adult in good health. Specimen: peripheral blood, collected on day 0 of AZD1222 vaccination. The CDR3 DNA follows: TGCGCCAGCAGCTTGAGGCCCGCGTCAGATTCACCCCTCCACTTT. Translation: CASSLRPASDSPLHF.